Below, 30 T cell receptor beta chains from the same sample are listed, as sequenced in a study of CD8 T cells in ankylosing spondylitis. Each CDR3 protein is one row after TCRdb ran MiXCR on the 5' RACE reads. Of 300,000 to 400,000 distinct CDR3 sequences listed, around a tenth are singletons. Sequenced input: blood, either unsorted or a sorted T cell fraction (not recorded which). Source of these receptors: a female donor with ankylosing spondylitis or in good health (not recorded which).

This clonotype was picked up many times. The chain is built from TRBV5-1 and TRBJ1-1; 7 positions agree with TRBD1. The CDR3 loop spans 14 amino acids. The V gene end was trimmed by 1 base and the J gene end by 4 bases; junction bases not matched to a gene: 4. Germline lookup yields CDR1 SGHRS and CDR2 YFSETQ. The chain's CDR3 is CASSLSYRGTEAFF. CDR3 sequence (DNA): TGCGCCAGCAGCTTGAGCTACAGGGGCACTGAAGCTTTCTTT.

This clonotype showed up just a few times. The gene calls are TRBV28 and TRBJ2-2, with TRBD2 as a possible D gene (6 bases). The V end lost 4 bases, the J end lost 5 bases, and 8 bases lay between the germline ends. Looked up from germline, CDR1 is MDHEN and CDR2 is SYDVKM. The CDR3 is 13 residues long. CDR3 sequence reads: CASSSGTTGELFF. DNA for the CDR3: TGTGCCAGCAGTTCAGGGACTACCGGGGAGCTGTTTTTT. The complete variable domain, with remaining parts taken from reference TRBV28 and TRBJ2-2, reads DVKVTQSSRYLVKRTGEKVFLECVQDMDHENMFWYRQDPGLGLRLIYFSYDVKMKEKGDIPEGYSVSREKKERFSLILESASTNQTSMYLCASSSGTTGELFFGEGSRLTVL.

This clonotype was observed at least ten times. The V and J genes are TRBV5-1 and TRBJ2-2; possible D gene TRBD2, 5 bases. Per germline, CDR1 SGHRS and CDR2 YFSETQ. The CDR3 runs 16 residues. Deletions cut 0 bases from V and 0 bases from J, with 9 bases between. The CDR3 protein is CASSLVRRTNTGELFF. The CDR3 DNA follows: TGCGCCAGCAGCTTGGTGCGGAGGACGAACACCGGGGAGCTGTTTTTT. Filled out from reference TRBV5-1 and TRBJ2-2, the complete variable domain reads KAGVTQTPRYLIKTRGQQVTLSCSPISGHRSVSWYQQTPGQGLQFLFEYFSETQRNKGNFPGRFSGRQFSNSRSEMNVSTLELGDSALYLCASSLVRRTNTGELFFGEGSRLTVL.

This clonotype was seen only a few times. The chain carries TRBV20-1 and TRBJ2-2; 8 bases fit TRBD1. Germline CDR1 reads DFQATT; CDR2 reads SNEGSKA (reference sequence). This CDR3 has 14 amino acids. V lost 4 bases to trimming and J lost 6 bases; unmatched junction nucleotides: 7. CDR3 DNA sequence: TGCAGTGCTACTCGGACAGGGAGCCCCGGGGAGCTGTTTTTT. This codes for CSATRTGSPGELFF.

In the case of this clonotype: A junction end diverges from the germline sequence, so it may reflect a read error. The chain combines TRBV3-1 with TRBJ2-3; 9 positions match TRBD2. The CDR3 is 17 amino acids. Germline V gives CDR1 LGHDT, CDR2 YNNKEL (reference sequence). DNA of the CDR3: TGTGCCACCAGCCAAGATGCGGGGGGGGTGAGCACAGATACGCAGTATTTT. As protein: CATSQDAGGVSTDTQYF.

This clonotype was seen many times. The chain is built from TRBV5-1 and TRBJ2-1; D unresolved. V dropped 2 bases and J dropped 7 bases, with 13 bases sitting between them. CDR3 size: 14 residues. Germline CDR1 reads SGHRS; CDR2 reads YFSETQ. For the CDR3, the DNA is TGCGCCAGCAGCTTCTCCCTGAAGGTGAATGAGCAGTTCTTC. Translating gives CASSFSLKVNEQFF.

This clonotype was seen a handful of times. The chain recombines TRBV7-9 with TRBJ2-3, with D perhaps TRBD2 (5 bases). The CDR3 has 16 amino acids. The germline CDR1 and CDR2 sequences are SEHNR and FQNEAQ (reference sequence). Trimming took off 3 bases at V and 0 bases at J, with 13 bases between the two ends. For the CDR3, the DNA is TGTGCCAGCAGCTTGGAGGCCCTTATCAGCACAGATACGCAGTATTTT. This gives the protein CASSLEALISTDTQYF.

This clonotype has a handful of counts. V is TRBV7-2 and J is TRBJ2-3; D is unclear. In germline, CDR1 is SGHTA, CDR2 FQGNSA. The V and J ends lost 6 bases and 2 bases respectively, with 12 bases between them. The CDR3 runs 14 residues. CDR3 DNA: TGTGCCAGCAGTAGGTGGGCGGCCACAGATACGCAGTATTTT. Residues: CASSRWAATDTQYF. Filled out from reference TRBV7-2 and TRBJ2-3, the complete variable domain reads GAGVSQSPSNKVTEKGKDVELRCDPISGHTALYWYRQSLGQGLEFLIYFQGNSAPDKSGLPSDRFSAERTGGSVSTLTIQRTQQEDSAVYLCASSRWAATDTQYFGPGTRLTVL.

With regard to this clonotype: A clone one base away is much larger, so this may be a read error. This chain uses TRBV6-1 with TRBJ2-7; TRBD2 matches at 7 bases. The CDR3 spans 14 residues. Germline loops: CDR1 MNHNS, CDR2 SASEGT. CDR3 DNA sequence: TGTGCCAGCACTATAAGCGGGGCAAACTACGAGCAGTCCTTC. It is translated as CASTISGANYEQSF.

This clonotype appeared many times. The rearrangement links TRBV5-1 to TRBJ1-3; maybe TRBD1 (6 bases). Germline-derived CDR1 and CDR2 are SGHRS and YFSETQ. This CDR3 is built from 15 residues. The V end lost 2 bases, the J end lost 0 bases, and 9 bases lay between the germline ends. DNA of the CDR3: TGCGCCAGCAGCTTACAGGGTATCTCTGGAAACACCATATATTTT. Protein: CASSLQGISGNTIYF.

This chain's CDR3 is CASSPPGRQETQYF. The CDR3 bases are TGTGCCAGCAGCCCCCCCGGCAGGCAAGAGACCCAGTACTTC. V and J are TRBV7-9 and TRBJ2-5; D not certain. The CDR3 runs 14 residues. V lost 5 bases, J lost 2 bases, and 12 bases lay in between. Germline loops: CDR1 SEHNR, CDR2 FQNEAQ (reference sequence).

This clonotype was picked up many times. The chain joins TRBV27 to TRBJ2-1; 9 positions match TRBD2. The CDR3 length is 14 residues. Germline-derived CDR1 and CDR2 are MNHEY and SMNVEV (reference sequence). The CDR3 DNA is TGTGCTTCCAAGAGGGCGGGAGGGCACAATGAGCAGTTCTTC. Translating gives CASKRAGGHNEQFF.

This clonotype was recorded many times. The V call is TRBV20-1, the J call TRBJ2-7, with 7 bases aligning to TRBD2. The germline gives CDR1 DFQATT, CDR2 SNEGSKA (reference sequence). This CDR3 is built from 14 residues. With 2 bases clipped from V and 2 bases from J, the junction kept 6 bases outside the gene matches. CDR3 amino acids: CSARPWGGAYEQYF. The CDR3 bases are TGCAGTGCTAGACCCTGGGGGGGAGCCTACGAGCAGTACTTC.

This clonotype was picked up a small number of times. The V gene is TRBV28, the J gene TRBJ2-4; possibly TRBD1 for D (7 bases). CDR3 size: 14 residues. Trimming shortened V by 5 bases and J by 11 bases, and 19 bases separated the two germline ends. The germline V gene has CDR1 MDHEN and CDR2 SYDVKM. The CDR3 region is CASSRPQGGGFQYF. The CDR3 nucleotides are TGTGCCAGCAGTCGTCCCCAGGGGGGTGGGTTTCAGTACTTC.

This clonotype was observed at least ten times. In DNA, the CDR3 is TGCGCCAGCAGCTTGGCCGGGACTAGGGACACCGGGGAGCTGTTTTTT. Encoded protein: CASSLAGTRDTGELFF. The chain recombines TRBV5-1 with TRBJ2-2; TRBD2 agrees at 8 bases. The CDR3 contains 16 residues. Looked up from germline, CDR1 is SGHRS and CDR2 is YFSETQ. Trimming at V came to 0 bases and at J to 3 bases, leaving 4 bases not matched to a gene.

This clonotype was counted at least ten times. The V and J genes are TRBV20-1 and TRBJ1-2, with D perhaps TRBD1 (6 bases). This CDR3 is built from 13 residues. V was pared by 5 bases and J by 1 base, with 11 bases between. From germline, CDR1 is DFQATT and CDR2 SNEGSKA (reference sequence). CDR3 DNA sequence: TGCAGTGCTTGGACAGCGCTTAACTATGGCTACACCTTC. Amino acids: CSAWTALNYGYTF.

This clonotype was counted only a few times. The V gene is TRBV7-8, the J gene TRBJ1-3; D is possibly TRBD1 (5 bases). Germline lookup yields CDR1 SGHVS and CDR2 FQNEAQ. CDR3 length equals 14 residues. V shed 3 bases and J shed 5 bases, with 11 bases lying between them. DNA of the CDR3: TGTGCCAGCAGCTTGACACAGGCGAGAAACACCATATATTTT. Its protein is CASSLTQARNTIYF. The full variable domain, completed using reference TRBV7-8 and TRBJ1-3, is GAGVSQSPRYKVAKRGQDVALRCDPISGHVSLFWYQQALGQGPEFLTYFQNEAQLDKSGLPSDRFFAERPEGSVSTLKIQRTQQEDSAVYLCASSLTQARNTIYFGEGSWLTVV.

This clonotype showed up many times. The CDR3 nucleotides are TGTGCCAGTGGGTTGGGGAGGCCCTTTTATGAGCAGTACTTC. This translates into CASGLGRPFYEQYF. The gene calls are TRBV12-3 or TRBV12-4 and TRBJ2-7; possibly TRBD2 for D (6 bases). This CDR3 is 14 amino acids long. The V end was cut by 9 bases, the J end by 7 bases, with 22 bases between.

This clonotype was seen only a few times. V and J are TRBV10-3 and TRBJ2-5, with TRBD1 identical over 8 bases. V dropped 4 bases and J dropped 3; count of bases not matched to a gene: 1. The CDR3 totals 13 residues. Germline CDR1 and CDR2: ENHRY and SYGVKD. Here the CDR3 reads CAISGQGKETQYF. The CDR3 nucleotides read TGTGCCATCAGTGGACAGGGGAAAGAGACCCAGTACTTC.

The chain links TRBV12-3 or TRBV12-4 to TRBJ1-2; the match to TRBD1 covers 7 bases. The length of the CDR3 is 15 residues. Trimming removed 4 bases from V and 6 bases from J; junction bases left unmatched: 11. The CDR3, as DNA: TGTGCCAGCAGTTCAAAGACAGGGTCGATCGATGGCTACACCTTC. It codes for CASSSKTGSIDGYTF.

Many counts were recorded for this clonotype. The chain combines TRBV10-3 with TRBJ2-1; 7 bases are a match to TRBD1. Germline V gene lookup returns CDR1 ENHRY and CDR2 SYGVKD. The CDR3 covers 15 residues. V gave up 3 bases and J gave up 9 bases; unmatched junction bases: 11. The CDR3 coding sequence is TGTGCCATCAGTGACACAGGGGCCCCTCAGCGTGAGCAGTTCTTC. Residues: CAISDTGAPQREQFF.

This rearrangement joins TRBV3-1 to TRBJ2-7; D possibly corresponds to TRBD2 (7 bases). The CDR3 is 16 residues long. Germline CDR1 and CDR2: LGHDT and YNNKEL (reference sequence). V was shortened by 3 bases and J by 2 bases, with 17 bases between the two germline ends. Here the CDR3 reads CASSQMRGPYPYEQYF. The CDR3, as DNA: TGTGCCAGCAGCCAGATGCGGGGGCCATACCCCTACGAGCAGTACTTC.

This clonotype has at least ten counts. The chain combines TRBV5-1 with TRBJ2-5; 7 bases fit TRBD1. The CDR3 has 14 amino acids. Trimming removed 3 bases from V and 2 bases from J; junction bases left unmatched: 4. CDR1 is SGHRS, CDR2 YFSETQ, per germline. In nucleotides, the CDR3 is TGCGCCAGCAGCTCGGGACAGCCTCAAGAGACCCAGTACTTC. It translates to CASSSGQPQETQYF.

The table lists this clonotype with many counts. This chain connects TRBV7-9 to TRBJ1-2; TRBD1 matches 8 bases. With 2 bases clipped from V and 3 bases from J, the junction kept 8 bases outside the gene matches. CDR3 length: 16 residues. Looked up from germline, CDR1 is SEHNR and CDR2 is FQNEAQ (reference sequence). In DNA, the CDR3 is TGTGCCAGCAGCTTAAGACAGGGGCAGAATGACTATGGCTACACCTTC. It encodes CASSLRQGQNDYGYTF.

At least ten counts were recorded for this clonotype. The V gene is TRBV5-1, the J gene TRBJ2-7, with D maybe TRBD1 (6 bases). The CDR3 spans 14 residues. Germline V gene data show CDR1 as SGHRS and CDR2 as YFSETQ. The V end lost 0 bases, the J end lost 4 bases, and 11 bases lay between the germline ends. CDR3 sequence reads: CASSLEGGQYEQYF. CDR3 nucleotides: TGCGCCAGCAGCTTGGAAGGGGGTCAGTACGAGCAGTACTTC.

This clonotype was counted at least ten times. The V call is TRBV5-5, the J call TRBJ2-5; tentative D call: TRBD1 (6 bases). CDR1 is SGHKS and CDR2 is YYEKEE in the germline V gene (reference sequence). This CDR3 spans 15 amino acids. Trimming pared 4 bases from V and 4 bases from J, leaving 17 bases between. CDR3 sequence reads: CASSRGYRVTETQYF. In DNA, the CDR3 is TGTGCCAGCAGCAGGGGCTACAGGGTAACAGAGACCCAGTACTTC.

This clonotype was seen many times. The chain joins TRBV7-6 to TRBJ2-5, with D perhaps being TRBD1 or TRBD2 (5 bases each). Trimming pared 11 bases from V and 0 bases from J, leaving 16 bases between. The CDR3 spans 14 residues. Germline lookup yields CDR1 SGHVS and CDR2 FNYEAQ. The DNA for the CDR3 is TGTGCCCAGAGTCCATGGGGGTACCAAGAGACCCAGTACTTC. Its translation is CAQSPWGYQETQYF.

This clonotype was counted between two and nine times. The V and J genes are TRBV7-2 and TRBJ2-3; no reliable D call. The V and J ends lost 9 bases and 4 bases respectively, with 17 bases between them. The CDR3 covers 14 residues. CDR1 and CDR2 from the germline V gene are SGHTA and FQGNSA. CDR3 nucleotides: TGTGCCAGTAGGGCCCTAGGCCCCCCAGATACGCAGTATTTT. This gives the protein CASRALGPPDTQYF. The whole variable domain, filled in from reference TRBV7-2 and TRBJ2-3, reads GAGVSQSPSNKVTEKGKDVELRCDPISGHTALYWYRQSLGQGLEFLIYFQGNSAPDKSGLPSDRFSAERTGGSVSTLTIQRTQQEDSAVYLCASRALGPPDTQYFGPGTRLTVL.

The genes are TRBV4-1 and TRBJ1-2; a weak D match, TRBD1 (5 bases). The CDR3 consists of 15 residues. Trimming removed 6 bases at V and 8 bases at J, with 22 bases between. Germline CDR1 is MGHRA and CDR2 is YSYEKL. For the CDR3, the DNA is TGCGCCAGCAGATTTTCGACAGCTGACTCGGAGGGCTACACCTTC. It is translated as CASRFSTADSEGYTF.

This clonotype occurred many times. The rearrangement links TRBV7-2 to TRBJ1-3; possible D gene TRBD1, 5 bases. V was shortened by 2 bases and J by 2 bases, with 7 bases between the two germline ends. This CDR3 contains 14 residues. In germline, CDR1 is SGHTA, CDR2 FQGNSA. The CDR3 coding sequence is TGTGCCAGCAGCTTACGGGGGGCTGGAAACACCATATATTTT. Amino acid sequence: CASSLRGAGNTIYF.